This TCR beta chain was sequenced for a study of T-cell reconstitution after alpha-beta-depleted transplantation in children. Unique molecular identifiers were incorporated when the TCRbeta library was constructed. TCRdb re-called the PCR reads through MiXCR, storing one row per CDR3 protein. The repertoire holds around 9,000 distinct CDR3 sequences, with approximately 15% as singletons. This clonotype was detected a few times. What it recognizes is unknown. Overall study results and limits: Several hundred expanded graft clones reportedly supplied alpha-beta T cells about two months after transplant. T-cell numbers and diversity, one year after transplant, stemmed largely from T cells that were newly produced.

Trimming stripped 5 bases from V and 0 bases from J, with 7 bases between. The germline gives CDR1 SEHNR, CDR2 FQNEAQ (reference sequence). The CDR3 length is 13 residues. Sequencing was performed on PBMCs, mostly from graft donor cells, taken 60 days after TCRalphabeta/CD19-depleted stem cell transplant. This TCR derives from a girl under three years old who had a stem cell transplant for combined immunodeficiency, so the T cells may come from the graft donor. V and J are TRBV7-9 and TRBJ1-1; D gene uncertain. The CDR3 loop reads CASSRTVNTEAFF. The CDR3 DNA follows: TGTGCCAGCAGCCGGACGGTGAACACTGAAGCTTTCTTT.